The 8 T cell receptor beta chains below all came from one sample that was sequenced in a study of blood T cell repertoires in COVID-19. Some clones are missing from TCRdb's copy, which holds only in-frame ones; the method was immunoSEQ multiplex PCR. The sample lists 440,000 or so clones; roughly 90% were seen once. Sequencing used peripheral blood. The receptors stem from a woman aged 40 to 50 with COVID-19, enrolled during active disease.

This chain joins TRBV5-1 and TRBJ2-2, with 9 bases matching TRBD1. The germline CDR1 and CDR2 sequences are SGHRS and YFSETQ. Trimming cost V 6 bases and J 7 bases; bases outside gene matches: 7. This CDR3 has 14 amino acids. The DNA for the CDR3 is TGCGCCAGCAATCCGGGACAGGGCGTCGGGGAGCTGTTTTTT. Its translation is CASNPGQGVGELFF. Variable domain in full (rest from reference TRBV5-1 and TRBJ2-2): KAGVTQTPRYLIKTRGQQVTLSCSPISGHRSVSWYQQTPGQGLQFLFEYFSETQRNKGNFPGRFSGRQFSNSRSEMNVSTLELGDSALYLCASNPGQGVGELFFGEGSRLTVL.

CDR3 nucleotide sequence: TGCGCCAGCAGCTTACAGGGAGGGGAGCTGTTTTTT. This translates into CASSLQGGELFF. V usage is TRBV5-1 and J usage is TRBJ2-2; tentatively, D is TRBD1 (6 bases). With 2 bases removed from V and 8 bases from J, the gap between germline ends came to 7 bases. CDR1 is SGHRS and CDR2 is YFSETQ in the germline V gene. The CDR3 has 12 residues.

V usage is TRBV27 and J usage is TRBJ1-5; possibly TRBD1 for D (6 bases). V was clipped by 0 bases and J by 6 bases, with 18 bases between them. CDR3 length equals 17 residues. The germline V gene has CDR1 MNHEY and CDR2 SMNVEV (reference sequence). The CDR3 reads CASSLSKGNRVLQPQHF. The CDR3 DNA reads TGTGCCAGCAGTTTATCAAAAGGTAACAGGGTCCTTCAGCCCCAGCATTTT.

V and J are TRBV9 and TRBJ2-5; 10 bases fit TRBD1. V shed 1 base and J 4 bases; nucleotides not matched to a gene: 4. Looked up from germline, CDR1 is SGDLS and CDR2 is YYNGEE. The CDR3 consists of 15 residues. The CDR3 DNA reads as TGTGCCAGCAGCGTAACGGGGACAGGGGTAGAGACCCAGTACTTC. Its translation: CASSVTGTGVETQYF.

The genes are TRBV15 and TRBJ2-1; 7 nucleotides align to TRBD2. V lost 5 bases, J lost 7 bases, and 14 bases stayed unmatched. The CDR3 spans 16 residues. Germline V gene lookup returns CDR1 LNHNV and CDR2 YYDKDF (reference sequence). For the CDR3, the DNA is TGTGCCACCAGCCTATTCCCGAACGGGAGGCAAAATGAGCAGTTCTTC. Translated: CATSLFPNGRQNEQFF.

The chain joins TRBV6-5 to TRBJ1-1; a weak D match, TRBD1 (6 bases). Looked up from germline, CDR1 is MNHEY and CDR2 is SVGAGI. The CDR3 consists of 14 residues. V lost 8 bases, J lost 1 base, and 14 bases lay in between. The CDR3 bases are TGTGCCAGCGCTGAGCTACAGGGGAACACTGAAGCTTTCTTT. This sequence encodes CASAELQGNTEAFF.

This clone was seen a handful of times. The chain has TRBV27 and TRBJ2-7, with D possibly matching TRBD1 (6 bases). The germline CDR1 and CDR2 sequences are MNHEY and SMNVEV (reference sequence). V gave up 3 bases and J gave up 3 bases, with 15 bases separating them. The CDR3 has 15 residues. In nucleotides, the CDR3 is TGTGCCAGCAGTTTCCAGGGACACGACTTCTACGAGCAGTACTTC. Amino acid sequence: CASSFQGHDFYEQYF.

This rearrangement joins TRBV7-6 to TRBJ1-3; 7 nucleotides align to TRBD1. CDR3 length equals 14 residues. Germline CDR1 is SGHVS and CDR2 is FNYEAQ. The junction had 5 bases not matched to a gene; V was cut back by 5 bases and J by 4 bases. In DNA, the CDR3 is TGTGCCAGCAGCCCGGGGACAGACGGAAACACCATATATTTT. It translates to CASSPGTDGNTIYF.